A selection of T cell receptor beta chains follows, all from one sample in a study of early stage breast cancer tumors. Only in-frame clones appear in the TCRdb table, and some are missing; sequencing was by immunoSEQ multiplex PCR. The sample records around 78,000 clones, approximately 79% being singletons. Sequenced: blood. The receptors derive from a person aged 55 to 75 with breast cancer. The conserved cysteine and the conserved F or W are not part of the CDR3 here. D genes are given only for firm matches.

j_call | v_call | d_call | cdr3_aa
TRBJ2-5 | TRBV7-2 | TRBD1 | ASSGTGSGTQY
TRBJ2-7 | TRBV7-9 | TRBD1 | ASSFGQGAGEQY
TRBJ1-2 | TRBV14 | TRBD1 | ASSATTGTGDPYGYT
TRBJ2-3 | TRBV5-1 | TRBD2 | ASSLANLAGGGLTDTQY
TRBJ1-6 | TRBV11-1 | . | ASSLRMSSPLH
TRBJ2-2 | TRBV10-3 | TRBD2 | ASGLALGELF
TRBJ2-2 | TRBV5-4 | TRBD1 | ASSYRDRGLTGELF
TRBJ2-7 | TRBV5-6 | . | ASSPRRVSPYEQY
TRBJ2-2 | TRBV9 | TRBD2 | ASSDGLAGGSTGELF
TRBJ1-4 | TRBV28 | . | ASSRTGYVLEKLF
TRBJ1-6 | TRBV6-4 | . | ASSQSSRGSPLH
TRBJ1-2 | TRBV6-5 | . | ASSSRQDGYT
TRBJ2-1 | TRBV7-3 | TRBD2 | ASSLRLALDEQF
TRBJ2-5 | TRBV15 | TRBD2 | ATSLGGDGETQY